The present entry profiles one T cell receptor beta chain with its context. This entry belongs to a study of T cells after yellow fever vaccination. This CDR3 is built from 14 residues. Trimming took 1 base from V and 3 from J; bases not matched to a gene: 2. TCRdb redid the calling of the 5' RACE reads with MiXCR, one entry per CDR3 protein. The sample holds some 260,000 distinct CDR3 sequences, about 5.2% seen once. The sequence was collected from a man younger than 35 who received the YFV17D yellow fever vaccine. V is TRBV12-3 or TRBV12-4 and J is TRBJ2-5; TRBD2 matches at 7 bases. Sequences were derived from CD4+ T cells sorted from PBMCs, sampled on the day of the yellow fever booster vaccination. Here the CDR3 reads CASSLDGGKETQYF. CDR3 coding DNA: TGTGCCAGCAGTTTAGACGGGGGGAAAGAGACCCAGTACTTC.